A selection of T cell receptor beta chains follows, all from one sample in a study of T cells after yellow fever vaccination. TCRdb re-derived calls from the 5' RACE reads in MiXCR, one entry per CDR3 protein. The sample yields roughly 27,000 distinct CDR3 sequences, around 5% seen once. The material sequenced was CD8+ T cells sorted from PBMCs, taken 10 days after the yellow fever booster vaccination. These receptors were taken from a man aged 30-40 years who received the YFV17D yellow fever vaccine. Both conserved end residues are part of each CDR3. A D gene is named only where the DNA matches it firmly. A row's size may be missing; if present it is once, few, many or a size class.

clone_size	j_call	v_call	d_call	cdr3_aa	cdr3_nt
many	TRBJ2-3	TRBV7-6	NA	CASSLPASTDTQYF	TGTGCCAGCAGCTTGCCTGCTAGCACAGATACGCAGTATTTT
many	TRBJ2-7	TRBV7-9	NA	CASRGLYEQYF	TGTGCCAGCCGCGGGCTCTACGAGCAGTACTTC
many	TRBJ2-7	TRBV4-3	TRBD2	CASSQEAGGPYEQYF	TGCGCCAGCAGCCAAGAGGCGGGAGGGCCATACGAGCAGTACTTC
many	TRBJ2-7	TRBV19	NA	CASSQLVGPDFYYEQYF	TGTGCCAGTAGTCAACTCGTGGGGCCGGACTTCTACTACGAGCAGTACTTC
many	TRBJ2-1	TRBV7-7	TRBD2	CASSPTSGSVREQFF	TGTGCCAGCAGCCCGACTAGCGGGAGTGTGCGTGAGCAGTTCTTC
many	TRBJ2-3	TRBV10-2	TRBD2	CASSEGEGWAYTQYF	TGCGCCAGCAGTGAGGGGGAGGGGTGGGCCTATACGCAGTATTTT
many	TRBJ2-2	TRBV6-5	TRBD2	CASSYSLAGGTGELFF	TGTGCCAGCAGTTACTCGTTAGCGGGTGGCACCGGGGAGCTGTTTTTT
many	TRBJ2-1	TRBV11-2	TRBD1	CASSLDRGYYNEQFF	TGTGCCAGCAGCTTAGACAGGGGGTACTACAATGAGCAGTTCTTC
many	TRBJ2-1	TRBV10-2	NA	CASGQGFGQFF	TGCGCCAGCGGCCAGGGGTTCGGGCAGTTCTTC
many	TRBJ1-2	TRBV25-1	NA	CASSGNIAHGYTF	TGTGCCAGCAGTGGGAACATCGCTCATGGCTACACCTTC
NA	TRBJ2-5	TRBV11-2	NA	CASSLERETQYF	TGTGCCAGCAGCTTAGAAAGGGAGACCCAGTACTTC
many	TRBJ2-3	TRBV7-8	TRBD1	CASSPSAGTGTDTQYF	TGTGCCAGCAGCCCTTCTGCTGGGACAGGCACAGATACGCAGTATTTT
many	TRBJ2-7	TRBV6-5	NA	CASSWGTRNYEQYF	TGTGCCAGCAGTTGGGGGACAAGAAACTACGAGCAGTACTTC
many	TRBJ2-1	TRBV4-3	TRBD2	CASSQERTSGGLEQFF	TGCGCCAGCAGCCAAGAAAGAACTAGCGGTGGGTTGGAGCAGTTCTTC
many	TRBJ2-1	TRBV6-1	TRBD1	CASSPQSWDRGDEQFF	TGTGCCAGCAGCCCCCAGAGCTGGGACAGGGGCGATGAGCAGTTCTTC
many	TRBJ2-1	TRBV4-1	NA	CASSQEARPNEQFF	TGCGCCAGCAGCCAAGAGGCCAGACCCAATGAGCAGTTCTTC
many	TRBJ2-1	TRBV4-3	NA	CASSQVRGYYNEQFF	TGCGCCAGCAGCCAAGTTCGGGGGTACTACAATGAGCAGTTCTTC
many	TRBJ2-7	TRBV4-1	NA	CASSQEALGYEQYF	TGCGCCAGCAGCCAAGAGGCGCTAGGCTACGAGCAGTACTTC
NA	TRBJ1-1	TRBV7-6	NA	CASSPSVTNTEAFF	TGTGCCAGCAGCCCCAGCGTGACCAACACTGAAGCTTTCTTT
many	TRBJ1-2	TRBV9	NA	CASMGFGYGYTF	TGTGCCAGCATGGGGTTTGGCTATGGCTACACCTTC
many	TRBJ2-7	TRBV27	NA	CASSLYSGPAYEQYF	TGTGCCAGCAGTTTATATTCCGGGCCCGCCTACGAGCAGTACTTC
many	TRBJ2-2	TRBV29-1	TRBD2	CSVGLASGELFF	TGCAGCGTTGGACTAGCGTCCGGGGAGCTGTTTTTT
NA	TRBJ2-3	TRBV7-8	TRBD1	CASSTTGGEADTQYF	TGTGCCAGCAGCACTACAGGGGGCGAAGCAGATACGCAGTATTTT
many	TRBJ1-2	TRBV27	NA	CASSLSGPHPVYGYTF	TGTGCCAGCAGTTTATCCGGACCCCATCCGGTCTATGGCTACACCTTC
many	TRBJ2-2	TRBV19	NA	CASVRAGELFF	TGTGCCAGCGTCCGAGCCGGGGAGCTGTTTTTT
many	TRBJ2-1	TRBV14	NA	CASSQDGPGTEQFF	TGTGCCAGCAGCCAAGACGGCCCAGGAACCGAGCAGTTCTTC
many	TRBJ2-3	TRBV4-1	TRBD2	CASSQDRLATSTDTQYF	TGCGCCAGCAGCCAAGATCGACTAGCGACTAGCACAGATACGCAGTATTTT
few	TRBJ1-3	TRBV4-3	NA	CASSQRDLSFSGNTIYF	TGCGCCAGCAGCCAAAGGGACCTTAGTTTCTCTGGAAACACCATATATTTT
many	TRBJ1-1	TRBV6-5	NA	CASSYGGSLAFF	TGTGCCAGCAGTTACGGTGGCAGCCTGGCTTTCTTT
many	TRBJ1-5	TRBV6-5	NA	CASSYSGGSNQPQHF	TGTGCCAGCAGTTACTCGGGGGGAAGCAATCAGCCCCAGCATTTT
many	TRBJ1-2	TRBV7-9	TRBD1	CASSLRGDRDNYGYTF	TGTGCCAGCAGCTTAAGAGGGGACAGAGATAACTATGGCTACACCTTC
NA	TRBJ2-5	TRBV15	TRBD1	CATSIGEGAETQYF	TGTGCCACCAGCATCGGTGAGGGGGCAGAGACCCAGTACTTC
many	TRBJ2-1	TRBV5-6	NA	CASSREQVTNEQFF	TGTGCCAGCAGCAGGGAACAGGTTACGAATGAGCAGTTCTTC
many	TRBJ1-6	TRBV27	TRBD1	CASSSWTGNSPLHF	TGTGCCAGCAGTTCGTGGACAGGGAATTCACCCCTCCACTTT
many	TRBJ1-1	TRBV6-5	NA	CASSSPGQNTEAFF	TGTGCCAGCAGTTCCCCGGGACAGAACACTGAAGCTTTCTTT
many	TRBJ1-2	TRBV21-1	NA	CASVFNYGYTF	TGTGCCAGCGTTTTCAACTATGGCTACACCTTC
many	TRBJ2-6	TRBV27	TRBD2	CASSLSGGPFGANVLTF	TGTGCCAGCAGTTTATCGGGAGGGCCTTTTGGGGCCAACGTCCTGACTTTC
many	TRBJ2-7	TRBV4-2	TRBD2	CASSQGLAGVSEQYF	TGTGCCAGCAGCCAAGGACTAGCGGGAGTCTCCGAGCAGTACTTC
many	TRBJ2-1	TRBV20-1	NA	CSAKQAVGDNEQFF	TGCAGTGCTAAACAGGCTGTCGGGGACAATGAGCAGTTCTTC
many	TRBJ2-1	TRBV7-9	NA	CASSSPEGTIYNEQFF	TGTGCCAGCAGCTCACCTGAGGGCACAATTTACAATGAGCAGTTCTTC
NA	TRBJ2-7	TRBV20-1	NA	CSAAEGAGSNYEQYF	TGCAGTGCCGCCGAGGGAGCGGGTAGCAACTACGAGCAGTACTTC
many	TRBJ2-5	TRBV29-1	NA	CSVAQETQYF	TGCAGCGTCGCCCAAGAGACCCAGTACTTC
many	TRBJ2-3	TRBV4-2	NA	CASSQSEGVPDTQYF	TGTGCCAGCAGCCAAAGTGAGGGAGTGCCAGATACGCAGTATTTT